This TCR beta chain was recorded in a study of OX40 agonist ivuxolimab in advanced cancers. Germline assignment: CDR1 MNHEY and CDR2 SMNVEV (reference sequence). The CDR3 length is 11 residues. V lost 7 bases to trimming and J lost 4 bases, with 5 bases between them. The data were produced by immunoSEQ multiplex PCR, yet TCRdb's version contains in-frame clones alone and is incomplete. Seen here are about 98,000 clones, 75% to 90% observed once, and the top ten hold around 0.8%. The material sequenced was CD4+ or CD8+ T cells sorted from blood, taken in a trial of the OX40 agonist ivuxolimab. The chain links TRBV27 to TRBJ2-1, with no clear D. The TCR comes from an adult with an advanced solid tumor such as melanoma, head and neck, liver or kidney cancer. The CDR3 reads CASIGYNEQFF. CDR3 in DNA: TGTGCCAGCATCGGATACAATGAGCAGTTCTTC.